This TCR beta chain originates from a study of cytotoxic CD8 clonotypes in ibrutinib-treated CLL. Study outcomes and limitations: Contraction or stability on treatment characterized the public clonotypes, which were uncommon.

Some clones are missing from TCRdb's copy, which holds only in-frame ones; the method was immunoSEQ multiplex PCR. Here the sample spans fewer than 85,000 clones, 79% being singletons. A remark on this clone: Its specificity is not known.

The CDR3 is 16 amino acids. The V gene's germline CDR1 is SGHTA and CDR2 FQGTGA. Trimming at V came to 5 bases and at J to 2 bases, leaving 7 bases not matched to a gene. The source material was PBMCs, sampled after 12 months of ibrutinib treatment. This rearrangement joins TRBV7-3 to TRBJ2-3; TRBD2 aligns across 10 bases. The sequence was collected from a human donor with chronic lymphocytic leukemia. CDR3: CASSPRTSGYTDTQYF. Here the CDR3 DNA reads TGTGCCAGCAGCCCGCGGACTAGCGGCTACACAGATACGCAGTATTTT.